Listed here are 11 T cell receptor beta chains from one sample, sequenced in a study of T cell changes during pregnancy in multiple sclerosis (dated by TCRdb to about 2019). Library prep was done by the immunoSEQ multiplex PCR assay. Imported from immuneACCESS, the table was reduced by TCRdb to in-frame sequences with V and J called. These copies leave out some clones; in studies compared against another copy, an unresolved V gene accounts for under half, and the cause of the remainder is not known. Within this sample are around 130,000 clones, with about 95% of them counted one time only. The ten largest account for more than 0.4% of the sample. This specimen was peripheral blood, taken after pregnancy. These receptors all stem from a female donor with multiple sclerosis, enrolled in a pregnancy study.

The chain carries TRBV29-1 and TRBJ1-3; D uncertain. CDR3 length equals 13 residues. Germline values: CDR1 SQVTM, CDR2 ANQGSEA. The V gene lost 7 bases and the J gene lost 0 bases, with 10 bases spanning the gap. CDR3 nucleotides: TGCAGCGCAAGAAGAGCCTCTGGAAACACCATATATTTT. It codes for CSARRASGNTIYF. The full variable domain, completed using reference TRBV29-1 and TRBJ1-3, is SAVISQKPSRDICQRGTSLTIQCQVDSQVTMMFWYRQQPGQSLTLIATANQGSEATYESGFVIDKFPISRPNLTFSTLTVSNMSPEDSSIYLCSARRASGNTIYFGEGSWLTVV.

This chain joins TRBV7-9 and TRBJ2-5, with 15 bases matching TRBD2. V lost 5 bases, J lost 5 bases, and 12 bases stayed unmatched. This CDR3 region has 18 residues. Germline V gene data show CDR1 as SEHNR and CDR2 as FQNEAQ (reference sequence). The CDR3 DNA follows: TGTGCCAGCAGCCCATGGACTAGCGGGAGGGCCCTTGGGGAGACCCAGTACTTC. Residues: CASSPWTSGRALGETQYF. The whole variable domain, filled in from reference TRBV7-9 and TRBJ2-5, reads DTGVSQNPRHKITKRGQNVTFRCDPISEHNRLYWYRQTLGQGPEFLTYFQNEAQLEKSRLLSDRFSAERPKGSFSTLEIQRTEQGDSAMYLCASSPWTSGRALGETQYFGPGTRLLVL.

The chain is built from TRBV9 and TRBJ2-1, with 9 positions matching TRBD1. V lost 0 bases, J lost 4 bases, and 8 bases stayed unmatched. CDR1 SGDLS and CDR2 YYNGEE come from the germline V gene. This CDR3 has 17 amino acids. The CDR3 region is CASSVAPTGGLYNEQFF. The CDR3 DNA reads as TGTGCCAGCAGCGTAGCTCCGACAGGGGGTTTATACAATGAGCAGTTCTTC.

The chain links TRBV27 to TRBJ2-4, with no clear D. The CDR3 contains 13 residues. Germline lookup yields CDR1 MNHEY and CDR2 SMNVEV (reference sequence). The germline V and J ends were trimmed by 5 bases and 0 bases, with 5 bases remaining between them. In DNA form, the CDR3 reads TGTGCCAGCAGTCTTCTAGCCAAAAACATTCAGTACTTC. This encodes CASSLLAKNIQYF.

As to this clone: Other DNA variants within this sample encode the same CDR3. The gene calls are TRBV27 and TRBJ2-7; D is perhaps TRBD1 (6 bases). Germline V gives CDR1 MNHEY, CDR2 SMNVEV (reference sequence). The CDR3 is 14 amino acids. The V gene lost 3 bases and the J gene lost 1 base, with 10 bases spanning the gap. CDR3 DNA: TGTGCCAGCAGTTTGGGTACAGGGTCCTACGAGCAGTACTTC. It is translated as CASSLGTGSYEQYF.

The J gene is TRBJ2-3, the V gene TRBV28, with 9 positions matching TRBD2. The CDR3 spans 18 residues. The germline V gene has CDR1 MDHEN and CDR2 SYDVKM. Losses at the gene ends were 2 bases for V and 3 bases for J; bases not matched to a gene: 12. CDR3 nucleotides: TGTGCCAGCAGTTTACCCTCCGGGCGGGAGGGCGGAACAGATACGCAGTATTTT. This translates into CASSLPSGREGGTDTQYF. Full variable domain (outside the CDR3, taken from reference TRBV28 and TRBJ2-3): DVKVTQSSRYLVKRTGEKVFLECVQDMDHENMFWYRQDPGLGLRLIYFSYDVKMKEKGDIPEGYSVSREKKERFSLILESASTNQTSMYLCASSLPSGREGGTDTQYFGPGTRLTVL.

V usage is TRBV5-1 and J usage is TRBJ2-7, with 7 bases lining up with TRBD1. The CDR3 is 14 residues long. With 4 bases clipped from V and 2 bases from J, the junction kept 6 bases outside the gene matches. Germline V CDR1 and CDR2: SGHRS, YFSETQ. The CDR3 region is CASSIRQGTYEQYF. The CDR3 DNA sequence: TGCGCCAGCAGCATTCGACAGGGAACCTACGAGCAGTACTTC.

This clone was seen only a few times. The chain joins TRBV6-5 to TRBJ1-2, with D perhaps matching TRBD1 (5 bases). The CDR3 loop spans 15 amino acids. Germline V gene lookup returns CDR1 MNHEY and CDR2 SVGAGI. The V end lost 0 bases, the J end lost 4 bases, and 12 bases lay between the germline ends. In DNA form, the CDR3 reads TGTGCCAGCAGTTACTCGTCGGACACGTTCTATGGCTACACCTTC. Its protein is CASSYSSDTFYGYTF.

The chain has TRBV6-1 and TRBJ2-3; maybe TRBD1 (5 bases). This CDR3 is built from 15 residues. Germline lookup yields CDR1 MNHNS and CDR2 SASEGT. V lost 4 bases and J lost 4, with 15 bases in between. For the CDR3, the DNA is TGTGCCAGCAGTGGCCCAGGGCTTAGTGCAGATACGCAGTATTTT. Translating gives CASSGPGLSADTQYF.

This clone was seen only a few times. The J gene is TRBJ2-6, the V gene TRBV5-6; D might be TRBD1 (5 bases). Germline-derived CDR1 and CDR2 are SGHDT and YYEEEE. The germline V and J ends were trimmed by 3 bases and 0 bases, with 13 bases remaining between them. The CDR3 is made up of 17 amino acids. The CDR3 protein is CASSSIQGVSGANVLTF. In DNA, the CDR3 is TGTGCCAGCAGCTCCATACAAGGGGTCTCTGGGGCCAACGTCCTGACTTTC.

The chain couples TRBV9 to TRBJ2-1; TRBD2 aligns across 9 bases. The J segment lost 7 bases and the V segment lost 4 bases, leaving 12 bases of the junction unmatched. Germline V gene sequence: CDR1 SGDLS, CDR2 YYNGEE. This CDR3 spans 16 amino acids. The CDR3 region is CASSFPPGLAMNEQFF. The CDR3 nucleotides read TGTGCCAGCAGCTTTCCTCCGGGACTAGCCATGAATGAGCAGTTCTTC. Combining the CDR3 with reference TRBV9 and TRBJ2-1 gives the whole variable domain DSGVTQTPKHLITATGQRVTLRCSPRSGDLSVYWYQQSLDQGLQFLIQYYNGEERAKGNILERFSAQQFPDLHSELNLSSLELGDSALYFCASSFPPGLAMNEQFFGPGTRLTVL.